The text below deals with one T cell receptor beta chain. The data originate from a study of blood T cell repertoires in COVID-19. TCRdb's table, derived via immunoSEQ multiplex PCR, lists solely in-frame clones and lacks some. The sample shows 250,000 to 350,000 clones, over 75% of them seen only once. Participants were aged about 18 to 90 years, lived in 20 to 25 US areas, and enrolled virtually. Looked up from germline, CDR1 is MNHNS and CDR2 is SASEGT. This CDR3 contains 16 residues. Unmatched junction bases numbered 8, after V lost 2 bases and J lost 5 bases. The specimen was PBMCs or T cells enriched from blood (not recorded which). The receptor comes from a woman in her late teens or twenties who had recovered from COVID-19. The chain combines TRBV6-1 with TRBJ1-2; 10 bases agree with TRBD1. The CDR3 loop is CASSEKGQGIGYGYTF. The CDR3 coding sequence is TGTGCCAGCAGTGAAAAGGGACAGGGGATTGGGTATGGCTACACCTTC.